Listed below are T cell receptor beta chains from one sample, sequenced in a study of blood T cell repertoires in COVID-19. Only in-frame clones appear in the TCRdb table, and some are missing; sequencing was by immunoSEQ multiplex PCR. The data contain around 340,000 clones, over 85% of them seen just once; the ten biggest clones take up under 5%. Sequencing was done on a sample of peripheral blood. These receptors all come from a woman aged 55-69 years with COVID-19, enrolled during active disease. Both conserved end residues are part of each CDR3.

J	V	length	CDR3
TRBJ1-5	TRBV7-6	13	CASSKAGGQPQHF
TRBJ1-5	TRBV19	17	CASSISRGQSRDQPQHF
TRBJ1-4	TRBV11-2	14	CASGRTQATEKLFF
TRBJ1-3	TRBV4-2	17	CASSQGQGPSSGNTIYF
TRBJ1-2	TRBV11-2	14	CASRDGTGSYGYTF
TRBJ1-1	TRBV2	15	CASSAERGGKAEAFF
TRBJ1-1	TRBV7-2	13	CASSLDTNTEAFF
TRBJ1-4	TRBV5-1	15	CASSLRTGLNEKLFF
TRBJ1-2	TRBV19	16	CASSIDIARGNYGYTF
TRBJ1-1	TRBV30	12	CAWTQWNTEAFF
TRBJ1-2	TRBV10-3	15	CAISDPGTVRGGYTF
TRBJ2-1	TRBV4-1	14	CASSQAGKYNEQFF
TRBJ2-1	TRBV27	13	CASGVGLYNEQFF
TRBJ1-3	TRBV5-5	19	CASSLRRWDSFSSGNTIYF
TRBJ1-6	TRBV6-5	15	CASSYGQGSYSPLHF
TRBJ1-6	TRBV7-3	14	CASSLLGATTPLHF
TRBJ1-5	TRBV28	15	CASTPSVGGNQPQHF
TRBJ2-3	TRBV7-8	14	CASSPRGVADTQYF
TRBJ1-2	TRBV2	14	CASSDRGQGYGYTF
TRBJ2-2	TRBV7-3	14	CASSSTQGTGELFF
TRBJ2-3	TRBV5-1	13	CASSLAPGDTQYF
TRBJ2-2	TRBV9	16	CASSVDPGGGTGELFF
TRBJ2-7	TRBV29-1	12	CSVAPQGDEQYF